Listed here are 27 T cell receptor beta chains from one sample, sequenced in a study of Graves' ophthalmopathy and Graves' hyperthyroidism. From RNA, the CDR3 regions of TCR beta chains were amplified and sequenced. The first-round RT-PCR employed HTBI primers together with the Qiagen OneStep RT-PCR kit. A multiplex PCR was then performed as the second round. TCRdb analysed the multiplex PCR reads with MiXCR anew, one entry per CDR3 protein. The data hold about 39,000 distinct CDR3 sequences, with approximately 55% observed a single time. Sequenced input: peripheral blood. Receptors originate from an adult woman with stable Graves' hyperthyroidism.

In its sample, this clonotype was seen a few times. The CDR3 reads CASSGTGPYGYTF. The CDR3, as DNA: TGCGCCAGCAGTGGGACAGGGCCCTATGGCTACACCTTC. The rearrangement joins TRBV10-2 to TRBJ1-2, with 8 bases aligning to TRBD1. Trimming took 4 bases from V and 4 from J; bases not matched to a gene: 2. Germline loops: CDR1 WSHSY, CDR2 SAAADI. This CDR3 is built from 13 residues.

The chain joins TRBV6-6 to TRBJ1-4; 12 bases map to TRBD1. V gave up 6 bases and J gave up 8 bases; unmatched junction bases: 4. The length of the CDR3 is 14 residues. The germline gives CDR1 MNHNY, CDR2 SVGAGI (reference sequence). DNA of the CDR3: TGTGCCAGCAGGTTAGGGACAGGGGGCGAAAAACTGTTTTTT. This translates into CASRLGTGGEKLFF.

This clonotype was seen repeatedly, ten times or more. The chain links TRBV7-8 to TRBJ2-3; no firm D call. The V end lost 1 base, the J end lost 4 bases, and 6 bases lay between the germline ends. The CDR3 length is 13 residues. Germline-derived CDR1 and CDR2 are SGHVS and FQNEAQ. The CDR3 DNA reads TGTGCCAGCAGCTTAGGGCACTCAGATACGCAGTATTTT. The encoded protein is CASSLGHSDTQYF. Complete variable domain (other parts from reference TRBV7-8 and TRBJ2-3): GAGVSQSPRYKVAKRGQDVALRCDPISGHVSLFWYQQALGQGPEFLTYFQNEAQLDKSGLPSDRFFAERPEGSVSTLKIQRTQQEDSAVYLCASSLGHSDTQYFGPGTRLTVL.

This clonotype was seen just once. V and J are TRBV10-2 and TRBJ1-2; D is possibly TRBD1 (5 bases). Germline lookup yields CDR1 WSHSY and CDR2 SAAADI. Trimming stripped 4 bases from V and 0 bases from J, with 30 bases between. The CDR3 extends over 21 amino acids. CDR3 DNA sequence: TGCGCCAGCAGTGCTATAACCCGAACGACGGGACGGCGGGGGACTAACTATGGCTACACCTTC. It yields the protein CASSAITRTTGRRGTNYGYTF.

The chain links TRBV15 to TRBJ2-7, with 10 bases that match TRBD1. Germline V gene lookup returns CDR1 LNHNV and CDR2 YYDKDF (reference sequence). V shed 3 bases, J shed 2 bases, and the junction held 1 base outside the gene matches. The CDR3 contains 14 residues. CDR3 sequence: CATSSDRGPYEQYF. Written as DNA, the CDR3 is TGTGCCACCAGCAGCGACAGGGGGCCCTACGAGCAGTACTTC.

The gene calls are TRBV29-1 and TRBJ2-7, with 7 bases identical to TRBD2. This CDR3 contains 12 residues. Germline CDR1 is SQVTM and CDR2 is ANQGSEA. After removal of 2 bases from V and 2 bases from J, the junction contained 0 bases not matched to a gene. The CDR3 reads CSVESGTYEQYF. DNA of the CDR3: TGCAGCGTTGAAAGCGGGACCTACGAGCAGTACTTC.

The chain joins TRBV2 to TRBJ1-5; TRBD1 is a possible D gene (6 bases). Germline V gives CDR1 SNHLY, CDR2 FYNNEI. V lost 1 base and J lost 12, with 7 bases in between. The CDR3 covers 11 residues. This CDR3 reads CASSEGDNQHF. The CDR3 nucleotides read TGTGCCAGCAGTGAAGGGGACAACCAGCATTTT.

Ten or more counts support this clonotype. The chain couples TRBV5-8 to TRBJ1-5; 7 bases map to TRBD1. There are 14 residues in the CDR3. The trim removed 2 bases at V and 3 bases at J, leaving 2 bases unmatched. CDR1 is SGHTS and CDR2 is YDEGEE in the germline V gene. The CDR3 nucleotides are TGTGCCAGCAGCTTACAGGGGACCAATCAGCCCCAGCATTTT. Amino acid sequence: CASSLQGTNQPQHF.

The chain is built from TRBV9 and TRBJ2-2; D may correspond to TRBD1 or TRBD2 (7 bases each). Deletions cut 0 bases from V and 4 bases from J, with 13 bases between. The V gene's germline CDR1 is SGDLS and CDR2 YYNGEE. There are 16 residues in the CDR3. This CDR3 reads CASSVGGRQGTGELFF. The CDR3 DNA sequence: TGTGCCAGCAGCGTAGGCGGGAGACAGGGCACCGGGGAGCTGTTTTTT.

The J gene is TRBJ1-5, the V gene TRBV10-2, with 8 bases aligning to TRBD1. The CDR3 length is 15 residues. V lost 2 bases, J lost 6 bases, and 6 bases stayed unmatched. Per germline, CDR1 WSHSY and CDR2 SAAADI. This chain's CDR3 is CASSERTGRGQPQHF. The CDR3, as DNA: TGCGCCAGCAGTGAGAGGACAGGGAGAGGTCAGCCCCAGCATTTT.

This clonotype was seen ten or more times. J is TRBJ1-4 and V is TRBV6-1, with D perhaps TRBD1 (5 bases). V was pared by 3 bases and J by 8 bases, with 13 bases between. The CDR3 contains 14 residues. Germline assignment: CDR1 MNHNS and CDR2 SASEGT. The CDR3 DNA follows: TGTGCCAGCAGTGACAGGGTAGAAAGGGAAAAACTGTTTTTT. This gives the protein CASSDRVEREKLFF.

Many counts were recorded for this clonotype. The chain uses TRBV2 and TRBJ2-1, with 7 bases identical to TRBD1. CDR1 SNHLY and CDR2 FYNNEI come from the germline V gene. V dropped 7 bases and J dropped 2; count of bases not matched to a gene: 8. This CDR3 region has 15 residues. The CDR3 region has the DNA TGTGCCAGCACCGGTACAGGGGTCCCCTACAATGAGCAGTTCTTC. It encodes CASTGTGVPYNEQFF.

The rearrangement links TRBV28 to TRBJ1-3; no definite D call. The CDR3 spans 13 residues. V lost 3 bases and J 7 bases, leaving 10 bases between the germline ends. The germline gives CDR1 MDHEN, CDR2 SYDVKM. CDR3 coding DNA: TGTGCCAGCAGTTTTTCGGACCGCAACACCATATATTTT. Its translation: CASSFSDRNTIYF.

This clonotype was found once. This rearrangement joins TRBV7-3 to TRBJ2-2, with TRBD2 matching over 12 bases. CDR3 length equals 17 residues. Trimming cost V 5 bases and J 4 bases; bases outside gene matches: 8. Germline CDR1 reads SGHTA; CDR2 reads FQGTGA. The chain's CDR3 is CASSATSSGRATGELFF. The CDR3 nucleotides read TGTGCCAGCAGCGCAACGTCTAGCGGGAGGGCCACCGGGGAGCTGTTTTTT.

This clonotype was detected once. CDR3 DNA: TGTGCCAGCAGTGAAGGCCGGGGGGGGCCGGTGGACGGCTACACCTTC. Translated, it gives CASSEGRGGPVDGYTF. The rearrangement joins TRBV25-1 to TRBJ1-2, with D possibly being TRBD1 (6 bases). The V end lost 2 bases, the J end lost 8 bases, and 21 bases lay between the germline ends. CDR1 and CDR2 (germline): MGHDK, SYGVNS. This CDR3 is 16 amino acids long.

As concerns this clonotype: One end of the junction does not line up with germline, which may come from a read error. The V call is TRBV7-3, the J call TRBJ1-1; 7 bases fit TRBD1. The germline V gene encodes CDR1 SGHTA and CDR2 FQGTGA. The CDR3 contains 15 residues. The CDR3 region is CASSLLTGPYTEAFF. Here the CDR3 DNA reads TGCGCCAGCAGCCTGCTGACAGGGCCGTACACTGAAGCTTTCTTT.

This clonotype is labeled as medium-sized. The chain couples TRBV7-2 to TRBJ2-5, with 12 bases fitting TRBD1. The CDR3 consists of 17 residues. Germline CDR1 is SGHTA and CDR2 is FQGNSA. V was clipped by 5 bases and J by 0 bases; unmatched bases: 7. CDR3 protein: CASSVGTGGLYQETQYF. The CDR3 bases are TGTGCCAGCAGCGTGGGGACAGGGGGCCTGTACCAAGAGACCCAGTACTTC.

This clonotype was seen at least ten times. The chain joins TRBV30 to TRBJ1-2; D is perhaps TRBD1 (5 bases). CDR1 is GTSNPN, CDR2 SVGIG, per germline (reference sequence). Trimming left V 1 base short and J 4 bases short, with 16 bases between. The CDR3 runs 15 residues. The CDR3 loop is CAWSAPAGVPYGYTF. The CDR3 DNA follows: TGTGCCTGGAGTGCCCCGGCGGGGGTCCCCTATGGCTACACCTTC.

The rearrangement joins TRBV7-2 to TRBJ2-7; 8 bases fit TRBD1. The CDR3 length is 13 residues. Germline V gene sequence: CDR1 SGHTA, CDR2 FQGNSA. The V segment lost 3 bases and the J segment 3 bases; nucleotides outside the gene matches: 1. In DNA, the CDR3 is TGTGCCAGCAGCTTGGGACAGGACTACGAGCAGTACTTC. Its protein product is CASSLGQDYEQYF. Combining the CDR3 with reference TRBV7-2 and TRBJ2-7 gives the whole variable domain GAGVSQSPSNKVTEKGKDVELRCDPISGHTALYWYRQSLGQGLEFLIYFQGNSAPDKSGLPSDRFSAERTGGSVSTLTIQRTQQEDSAVYLCASSLGQDYEQYFGPGTRLTVT.

In its sample, this clonotype was seen once. Germline and junction disagree at one end, which may indicate a read error. V usage is TRBV7-3 and J usage is TRBJ1-3; the D gene is possibly TRBD1 (6 bases). Looked up from germline, CDR1 is SGHTA and CDR2 is FQGTGA. The length of the CDR3 is 16 residues. The CDR3 is CASSFTGGSYGYTIYF. The DNA of the CDR3 is TGCGCCAGCAGCTTTACGGGGGGCTCCTATGGCTACACCATATATTTT.

The chain couples TRBV7-9 to TRBJ1-2, with a possible D match to TRBD1 (6 bases). Trimming took off 8 bases at V and 7 bases at J, with 17 bases between the two ends. CDR1 and CDR2 (germline): SEHNR, FQNEAQ (reference sequence). This CDR3 is built from 13 residues. CDR3 in DNA: TGTGCCAGCGCACCTGGGGGCGCATCTGGCTACACCTTC. This sequence encodes CASAPGGASGYTF.

This clonotype was recorded only once. V and J are TRBV29-1 and TRBJ1-2; TRBD1 matches 10 bases. Trimming at V came to 4 bases and at J to 3 bases, leaving 5 bases not matched to a gene. The germline V gene encodes CDR1 SQVTM and CDR2 ANQGSEA. The CDR3 contains 14 residues. In nucleotides, the CDR3 is TGCAGCGTTGGAGACAGGGGGCGAGACTATGGCTACACCTTC. It translates to CSVGDRGRDYGYTF.

Comment on this clonotype: The junction differs from germline at one of its ends, possibly a read error. The chain combines TRBV5-1 with TRBJ2-6, with 14 bases matching TRBD2. From germline, CDR1 is SGHRS and CDR2 YFSETQ. The CDR3 runs 20 residues. CDR3 nucleotide sequence: TGCGCCAGCAGCGGAATCGGGACTAGCGGGAGTCGCTTAGGGGCCAACGTCCCGACTTTC. This encodes CASSGIGTSGSRLGANVPTF.

The chain recombines TRBV24-1 with TRBJ1-1; TRBD1 matches 7 bases. The CDR3 spans 18 residues. Germline V lookup: CDR1 KGHDR, CDR2 SFDVKD. The J segment lost 0 bases and the V segment lost 0 bases, leaving 9 bases of the junction unmatched. DNA of the CDR3: TGTGCCACCAGTGATTTGGGGGTTACCGGGACAGTGAACACTGAAGCTTTCTTT. This sequence encodes CATSDLGVTGTVNTEAFF.

The count of this clonotype is one. Here the CDR3 reads CATRIMNTEAFF. The CDR3, as DNA: TGTGCCACCAGGATCATGAACACTGAAGCTTTCTTT. V usage is TRBV15 and J usage is TRBJ1-1; D call uncertain. V lost 6 bases and J lost 0, with 5 bases in between. CDR1 is LNHNV, CDR2 YYDKDF, per germline (reference sequence). The CDR3 loop spans 12 amino acids.

For this clonotype: The CDR3 end shows no conserved phenylalanine or tryptophan, and so a read error is likely. The DNA is omitted, as the CDR3 cannot be located on it reliably, and the CDR3 follows TCRdb's listing. The J gene is TRBJ2-5, the V gene TRBV4-1. 9 amino acids form the CDR3, both terminal residues included. Germline lookup yields CDR1 MGHRA and CDR2 YSYEKL. The CDR3 region is CASSQRTDI.

This clonotype was detected many times. The rearrangement joins TRBV2 to TRBJ2-2; D possibly matches TRBD1 or TRBD2 (5 bases each). The CDR3 sequence is 13 residues long. V gave up 6 bases and J gave up 5 bases, with 10 bases separating them. The germline CDR1 and CDR2 sequences are SNHLY and FYNNEI. Here the CDR3 reads CASRRGETGELFF. The DNA for the CDR3 is TGTGCCAGCAGGAGAGGGGAAACCGGGGAGCTGTTTTTT. Full variable domain (outside the CDR3, taken from reference TRBV2 and TRBJ2-2): EPEVTQTPSHQVTQMGQEVILRCVPISNHLYFYWYRQILGQKVEFLVSFYNNEISEKSEIFDDQFSVERPDGSNFTLKIRSTKLEDSAMYFCASRRGETGELFFGEGSRLTVL.